This T cell receptor (beta chain) was recorded in a study of T cell responses to AZD1222 COVID-19 vaccine. Second-dose recipients at about 4 or about 12 weeks were treated as one pooled group. Data came from immunoSEQ multiplex PCR; TCRdb stores just in-frame clones and leaves some out. The sample contains 55,000 to 65,000 clones, 80% of which appear only once. The material was peripheral blood, obtained 28 days after the second AZD1222 dose. This receptor was taken from an adult who received the AZD1222 COVID-19 vaccine.

CDR3 in amino acids: CASIGSTNEKLFF. The CDR3 DNA is TGTGCCAGCATTGGAAGTACTAATGAAAAACTGTTTTTT. V and J are TRBV28 and TRBJ1-4; unclear D gene. The CDR3 is 13 amino acids. The ends were cut back, 7 bases at V and 2 bases at J, with 8 bases in the middle. Germline V lookup: CDR1 MDHEN, CDR2 SYDVKM.